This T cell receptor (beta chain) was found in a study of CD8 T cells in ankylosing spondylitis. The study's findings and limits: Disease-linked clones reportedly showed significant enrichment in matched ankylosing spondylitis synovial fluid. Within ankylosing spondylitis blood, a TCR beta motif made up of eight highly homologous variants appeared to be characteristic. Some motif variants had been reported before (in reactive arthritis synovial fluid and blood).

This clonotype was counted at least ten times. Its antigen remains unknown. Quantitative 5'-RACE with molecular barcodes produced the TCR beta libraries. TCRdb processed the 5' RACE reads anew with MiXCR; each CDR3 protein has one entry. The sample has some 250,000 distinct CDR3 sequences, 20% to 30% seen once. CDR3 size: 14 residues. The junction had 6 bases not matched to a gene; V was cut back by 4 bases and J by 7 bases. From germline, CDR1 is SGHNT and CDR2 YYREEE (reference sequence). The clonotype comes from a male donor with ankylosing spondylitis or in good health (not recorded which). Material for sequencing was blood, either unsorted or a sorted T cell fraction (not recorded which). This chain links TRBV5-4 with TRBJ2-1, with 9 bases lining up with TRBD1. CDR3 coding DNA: TGTGCCAGCAGCCGGACAGGGGCGGGGAATGAGCAGTTCTTC. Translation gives CASSRTGAGNEQFF.